Below are 14 T cell receptor beta chains sequenced from a single sample in a study of Graves' ophthalmopathy and Graves' hyperthyroidism. Amplification of TCR beta CDR3 regions used RNA transcripts. The library came from an HTBI-primed first-round RT-PCR and a second-round multiplex PCR. TCRdb reanalysed the multiplex PCR reads using MiXCR and keeps one entry per CDR3 protein. The sample includes hundreds of thousands of distinct CDR3 sequences, around 20% of them seen just once. The sample was peripheral blood. Source of these receptors: a woman between 18 and 29 years old with stable Graves' hyperthyroidism.

V is TRBV28 and J is TRBJ1-1; TRBD1 aligns across 7 bases. The CDR3 is made up of 15 amino acids. Looked up from germline, CDR1 is MDHEN and CDR2 is SYDVKM. J was trimmed by 3 bases and V by 2 bases; bases with no gene match: 6. The CDR3 is CASSLLGGDDTEAFF. The CDR3 nucleotides read TGTGCCAGCAGTTTACTAGGGGGCGACGACACTGAAGCTTTCTTT.

This sequence joins TRBV28 and TRBJ2-5; D gene uncertain. Trimming removed 4 bases from V and 0 bases from J, with 12 bases in between. The CDR3 extends over 15 amino acids. CDR1 and CDR2 (germline): MDHEN, SYDVKM. CDR3 sequence: CASSSLMKYQETQYF. CDR3 sequence (DNA): TGTGCCAGCAGTTCCCTCATGAAGTACCAAGAGACCCAGTACTTC.

This clonotype was picked up many times. The chain is built from TRBV30 and TRBJ2-5; no firm D call. The CDR3 sequence is 12 residues long. Looked up from germline, CDR1 is GTSNPN and CDR2 is SVGIG (reference sequence). The V and J ends lost 4 bases and 5 bases respectively, with 11 bases between them. This chain's CDR3 is CAWTGGGETQYF. The CDR3 region has the DNA TGTGCCTGGACAGGTGGTGGGGAGACCCAGTACTTC.

Ten or more counts support this clonotype. The gene calls are TRBV7-9 and TRBJ1-5, with D possibly matching TRBD1 (6 bases). V lost 5 bases to trimming and J lost 3 bases, with 11 bases between them. Germline CDR1 SEHNR, CDR2 FQNEAQ (reference sequence). The CDR3 is 14 amino acids. In DNA form, the CDR3 reads TGTGCCAGCAGCCCCAGGGACAACAATCAGCCCCAGCATTTT. Encoded protein: CASSPRDNNQPQHF. Complete variable domain (other parts from reference TRBV7-9 and TRBJ1-5): DTGVSQNPRHKITKRGQNVTFRCDPISEHNRLYWYRQTLGQGPEFLTYFQNEAQLEKSRLLSDRFSAERPKGSFSTLEIQRTEQGDSAMYLCASSPRDNNQPQHFGDGTRLSIL.

The gene calls are TRBV13 and TRBJ1-1; D not resolved. CDR1 PRHDT and CDR2 FYEKMQ come from the germline V gene (reference sequence). V lost 5 bases, J lost 1 base, and 11 bases lay in between. This CDR3 is 14 amino acids long. The CDR3 region has the DNA TGTGCCAGCAGCCCGGGGTTTCCGAACACTGAAGCTTTCTTT. It codes for CASSPGFPNTEAFF.

At least ten counts were recorded for this clonotype. This sequence joins TRBV20-1 and TRBJ1-1; 11 nucleotides match TRBD1. J was trimmed by 2 bases and V by 5 bases; bases with no gene match: 7. From germline, CDR1 is DFQATT and CDR2 SNEGSKA (reference sequence). This CDR3 spans 15 amino acids. In DNA form, the CDR3 reads TGCAGTGCTCGCCGGACAGGGGGCGGAAACACTGAAGCTTTCTTT. Protein: CSARRTGGGNTEAFF.

This chain uses TRBV15 with TRBJ1-2, with a weak D call TRBD1 (5 bases). This CDR3 comprises 14 residues. Trimming shortened V by 6 bases and J by 6 bases, and 17 bases separated the two germline ends. Germline V lookup: CDR1 LNHNV, CDR2 YYDKDF (reference sequence). CDR3 sequence (DNA): TGTGCCACCAGGCGGGTCGGGGAAGGGGATGGCTACACCTTC. Protein: CATRRVGEGDGYTF.

This clonotype was detected many times. The V gene is TRBV2, the J gene TRBJ1-3; no clear D gene. There are 13 residues in the CDR3. Germline CDR1 reads SNHLY; CDR2 reads FYNNEI. Trimming stripped 6 bases from V and 4 bases from J, with 10 bases between. The CDR3 DNA reads as TGTGCCAGCAGGAGAGGGTCGGGAAACACCATATATTTT. Translating gives CASRRGSGNTIYF.

The table lists this clonotype with many counts. The chain is built from TRBV29-1 and TRBJ2-7, with 8 bases matching TRBD1. V shed 7 bases, J shed 3 bases, and the junction held 2 bases outside the gene matches. Germline lookup yields CDR1 SQVTM and CDR2 ANQGSEA. The CDR3 is made up of 11 amino acids. CDR3 loop: CSGGTGYEQYF. The CDR3 nucleotides are TGCAGCGGAGGGACAGGCTACGAGCAGTACTTC.

The J gene is TRBJ1-2, the V gene TRBV29-1; no clear D gene. This CDR3 is 13 amino acids long. V shed 1 base and J shed 4 bases, with 10 bases lying between them. Per germline, CDR1 SQVTM and CDR2 ANQGSEA. Here the CDR3 reads CSVEVRDRYGYTF. CDR3 coding DNA: TGCAGCGTTGAAGTAAGAGACCGCTATGGCTACACCTTC.

This clonotype was seen repeatedly, ten times or more. This sequence joins TRBV7-9 and TRBJ2-7; 7 bases match TRBD2. CDR3 size: 16 residues. Germline CDR1 reads SEHNR; CDR2 reads FQNEAQ (reference sequence). V trimming: 2 bases; J trimming: 3 bases; junction bases outside the gene matches: 10. DNA of the CDR3: TGTGCCAGCAGCTTACAGTCCCTAGCGGAGAGCTACGAGCAGTACTTC. Translating it yields CASSLQSLAESYEQYF.

This clonotype was found many times. The chain couples TRBV20-1 to TRBJ1-1; D gene unclear. Trimming stripped 5 bases from V and 1 base from J, with 8 bases between. The V gene's germline CDR1 is DFQATT and CDR2 SNEGSKA (reference sequence). The CDR3 extends over 12 amino acids. The CDR3 nucleotides read TGCAGTGCTTCCCGGGGGAACACTGAAGCTTTCTTT. It translates to CSASRGNTEAFF.

The chain employs TRBV30 and TRBJ2-5, with 7 bases that match TRBD2. J lost 3 bases, V lost 0 bases, and 4 bases had no gene match. The CDR3 spans 14 residues. The germline CDR1 and CDR2 sequences are GTSNPN and SVGIG (reference sequence). CDR3 residues: CAWSVLAGEETQYF. CDR3 nucleotides: TGTGCCTGGAGTGTACTGGCGGGGGAAGAGACCCAGTACTTC.

The table lists this clonotype with many counts. The chain couples TRBV6-4 to TRBJ2-7; 9 bases fit TRBD1. Trimming at V came to 6 bases and at J to 2 bases, leaving 14 bases not matched to a gene. Germline V gene data show CDR1 as MRHNA and CDR2 as SNTAGT. CDR3 length: 17 amino acids. CDR3 in amino acids: CASSHTRRDRATYEQYF. The CDR3 DNA is TGTGCCAGCAGCCACACGCGACGGGACAGGGCAACCTACGAGCAGTACTTC.